The clone carrying this T cell receptor (beta chain) has more than one count but fewer than ten. TCRbeta library construction was performed incorporating unique molecular identifiers. TCRdb called the PCR reads again in MiXCR, with one record for every CDR3 protein. The data show roughly 170,000 distinct CDR3 sequences, with over 5.5% seen just once and approximately 3% held by the top ten. The sample comes from a study of T-cell reconstitution after alpha-beta-depleted transplantation in children. Trimming removed 0 bases from V and 5 bases from J, with 14 bases in between. Germline V gene data show CDR1 as DFQATT and CDR2 as SNEGSKA (reference sequence). This CDR3 region has 15 residues.

The TCR originated in a human donor who donated a stem cell graft to a child with Wiskott-Aldrich syndrome. Sequenced material: PBMCs from the stem cell graft donor, taken from the stem cell graft. The chain uses TRBV20-1 and TRBJ1-5; D is unresolved. The CDR3 sequence: CSARDPSAAYQPQHF. As DNA, the CDR3 is TGCAGTGCTAGAGACCCCTCCGCGGCCTATCAGCCCCAGCATTTT.